This TCR beta chain was obtained from a study of CD8 T cells in ankylosing spondylitis. Study-wide results and caveats: Researchers reportedly found disease-linked clones significantly enriched in matched ankylosing spondylitis synovial fluid.

TCRdb re-called the 5' RACE reads through MiXCR, storing one row per CDR3 protein. The sample yields a few hundred thousand distinct CDR3 sequences, roughly 10% seen once. CDR1 SGHDN and CDR2 FVKESK come from the germline V gene. The CDR3 has 15 residues. J lost 2 bases, V lost 1 base, and 3 bases had no gene match. For this clonotype: Its specificity is not known.

This chain joins TRBV14 and TRBJ1-2, with 8 positions matching TRBD1. The sequence was obtained from a male donor with ankylosing spondylitis or in good health (not recorded which). Sequencing input: blood, either unsorted or a sorted T cell fraction (not recorded which). CDR3: CASSQVQGANYGYTF. The CDR3 DNA follows: TGTGCCAGCAGCCAAGTTCAGGGGGCGAACTATGGCTACACCTTC.